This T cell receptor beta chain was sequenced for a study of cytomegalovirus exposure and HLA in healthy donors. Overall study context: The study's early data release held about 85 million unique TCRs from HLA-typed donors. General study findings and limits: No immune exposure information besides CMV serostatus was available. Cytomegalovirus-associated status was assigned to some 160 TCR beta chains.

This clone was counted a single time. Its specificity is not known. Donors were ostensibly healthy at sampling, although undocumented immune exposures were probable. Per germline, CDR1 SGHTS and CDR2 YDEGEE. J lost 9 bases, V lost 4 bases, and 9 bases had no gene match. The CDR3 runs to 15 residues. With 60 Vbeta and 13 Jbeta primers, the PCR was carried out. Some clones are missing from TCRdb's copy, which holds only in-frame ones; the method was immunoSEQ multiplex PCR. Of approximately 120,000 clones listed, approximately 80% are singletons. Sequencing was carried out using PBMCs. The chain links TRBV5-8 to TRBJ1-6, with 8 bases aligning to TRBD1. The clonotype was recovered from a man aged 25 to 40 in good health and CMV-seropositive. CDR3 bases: TGTGCCAGCAGCCTCAGGACAGGGAGGAGTTCACCCCTCCACTTT. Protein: CASSLRTGRSSPLHF.